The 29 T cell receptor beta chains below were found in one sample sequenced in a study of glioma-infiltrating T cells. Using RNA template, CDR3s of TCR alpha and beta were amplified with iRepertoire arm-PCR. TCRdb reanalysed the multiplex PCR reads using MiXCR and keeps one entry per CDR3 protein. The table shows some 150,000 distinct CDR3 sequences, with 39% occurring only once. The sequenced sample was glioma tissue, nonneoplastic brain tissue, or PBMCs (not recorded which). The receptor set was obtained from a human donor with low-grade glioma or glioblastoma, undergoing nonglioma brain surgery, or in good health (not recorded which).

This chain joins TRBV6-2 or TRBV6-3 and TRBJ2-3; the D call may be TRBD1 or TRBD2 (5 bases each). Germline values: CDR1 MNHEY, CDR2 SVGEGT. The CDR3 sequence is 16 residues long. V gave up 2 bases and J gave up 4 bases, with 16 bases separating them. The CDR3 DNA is TGTGCCAGCAGTTACCCCTTCACGACAGCGGCAGATACGCAGTATTTT. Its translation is CASSYPFTTAADTQYF.

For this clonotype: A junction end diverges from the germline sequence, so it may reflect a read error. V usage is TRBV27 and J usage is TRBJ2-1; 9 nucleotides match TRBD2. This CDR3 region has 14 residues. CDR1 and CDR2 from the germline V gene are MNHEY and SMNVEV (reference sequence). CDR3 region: CTSSQELAGAEQFF. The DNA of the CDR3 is TGTACCAGCAGCCAAGAGTTAGCGGGGGCTGAGCAGTTCTTC.

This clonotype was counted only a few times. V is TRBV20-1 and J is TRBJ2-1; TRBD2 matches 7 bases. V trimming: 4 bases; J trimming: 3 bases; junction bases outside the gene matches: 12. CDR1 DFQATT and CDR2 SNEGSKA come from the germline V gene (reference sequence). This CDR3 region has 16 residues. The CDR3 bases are TGCAGTGCTAACCCCAGCGCGGGAGTAAACTACAATGAGCAGTTCTTC. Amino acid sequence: CSANPSAGVNYNEQFF.

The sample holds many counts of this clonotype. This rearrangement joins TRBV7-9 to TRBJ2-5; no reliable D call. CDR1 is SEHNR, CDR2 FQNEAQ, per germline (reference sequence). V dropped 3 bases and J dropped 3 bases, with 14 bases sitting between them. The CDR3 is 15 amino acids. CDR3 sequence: CASSFTSRSEETQYF. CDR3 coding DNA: TGTGCCAGCAGCTTCACTTCTCGGTCAGAAGAGACCCAGTACTTC.

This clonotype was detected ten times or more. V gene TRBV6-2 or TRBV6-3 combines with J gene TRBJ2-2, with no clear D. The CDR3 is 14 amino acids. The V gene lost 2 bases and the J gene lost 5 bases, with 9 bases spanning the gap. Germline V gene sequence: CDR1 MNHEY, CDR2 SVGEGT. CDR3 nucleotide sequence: TGTGCCAGCAGTTACCGTCTCCCTACCGGGGAGCTGTTTTTT. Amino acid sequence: CASSYRLPTGELFF.

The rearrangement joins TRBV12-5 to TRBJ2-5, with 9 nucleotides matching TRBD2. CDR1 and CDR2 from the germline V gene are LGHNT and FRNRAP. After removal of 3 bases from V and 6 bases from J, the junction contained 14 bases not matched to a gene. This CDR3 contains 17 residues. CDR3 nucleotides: TGTGCTAGTGGTTTCGAGGGAGCGGGAGGAGTTACACAGACCCAGTACTTC. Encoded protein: CASGFEGAGGVTQTQYF.

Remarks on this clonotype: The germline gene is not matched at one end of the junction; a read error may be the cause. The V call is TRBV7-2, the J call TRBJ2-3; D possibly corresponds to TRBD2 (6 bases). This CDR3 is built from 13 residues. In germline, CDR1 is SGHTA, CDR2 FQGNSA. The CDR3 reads CASSLKPGDKQYF. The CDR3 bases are TGTGCCAGCAGCCTCAAGCCGGGGGATAAGCAGTATTTT.

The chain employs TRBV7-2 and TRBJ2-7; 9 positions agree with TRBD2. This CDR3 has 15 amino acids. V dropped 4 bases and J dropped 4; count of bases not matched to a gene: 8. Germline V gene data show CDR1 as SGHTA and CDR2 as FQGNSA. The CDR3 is CASSSIPGLAYEQYF. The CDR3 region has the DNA TGTGCCAGCAGCTCGATACCGGGACTAGCTTACGAGCAGTACTTC. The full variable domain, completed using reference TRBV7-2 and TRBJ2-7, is GAGVSQSPSNKVTEKGKDVELRCDPISGHTALYWYRQSLGQGLEFLIYFQGNSAPDKSGLPSDRFSAERTGGSVSTLTIQRTQQEDSAVYLCASSSIPGLAYEQYFGPGTRLTVT.

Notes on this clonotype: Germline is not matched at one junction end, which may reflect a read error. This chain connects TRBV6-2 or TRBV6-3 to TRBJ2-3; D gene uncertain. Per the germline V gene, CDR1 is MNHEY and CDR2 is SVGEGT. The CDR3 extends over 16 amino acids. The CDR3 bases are TGTGCCACCAGTGATTTTGGGTTTTCAACTGCAGATACGCAGTATTTT. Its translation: CATSDFGFSTADTQYF.

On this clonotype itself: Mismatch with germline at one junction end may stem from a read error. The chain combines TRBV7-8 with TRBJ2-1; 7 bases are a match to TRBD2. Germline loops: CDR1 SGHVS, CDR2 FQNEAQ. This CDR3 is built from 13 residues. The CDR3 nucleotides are TGTGCCCGCAGCGGACTAGTAGACAATGAGCAGTTCTTC. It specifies CARSGLVDNEQFF.

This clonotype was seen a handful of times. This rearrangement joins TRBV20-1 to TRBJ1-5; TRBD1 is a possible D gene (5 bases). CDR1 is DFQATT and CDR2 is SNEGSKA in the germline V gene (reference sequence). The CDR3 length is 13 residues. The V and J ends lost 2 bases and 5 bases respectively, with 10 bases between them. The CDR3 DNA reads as TGCAGTGCTAGACGGGACCCTTATCAGCCCCAGCATTTT. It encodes CSARRDPYQPQHF.

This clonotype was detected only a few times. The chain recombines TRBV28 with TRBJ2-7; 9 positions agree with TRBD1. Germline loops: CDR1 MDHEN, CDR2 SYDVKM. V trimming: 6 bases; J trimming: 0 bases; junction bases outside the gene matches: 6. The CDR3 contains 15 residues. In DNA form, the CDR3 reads TGTGCCAGCAGACCCGGACAGGGGAGCTCCTACGAGCAGTACTTC. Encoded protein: CASRPGQGSSYEQYF.

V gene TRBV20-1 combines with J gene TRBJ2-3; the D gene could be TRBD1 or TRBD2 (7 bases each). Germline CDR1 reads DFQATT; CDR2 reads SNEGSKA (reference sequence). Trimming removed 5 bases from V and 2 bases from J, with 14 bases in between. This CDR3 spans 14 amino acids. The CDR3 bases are TGCAGTGCTCCTCAGGGGGGGAACACAGATACGCAGTATTTT. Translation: CSAPQGGNTDTQYF.

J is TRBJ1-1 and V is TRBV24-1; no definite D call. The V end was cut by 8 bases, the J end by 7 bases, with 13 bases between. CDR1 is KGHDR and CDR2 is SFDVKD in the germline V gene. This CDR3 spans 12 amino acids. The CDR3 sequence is CATINSRGEAFF. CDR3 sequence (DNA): TGTGCCACCATTAACAGCCGGGGTGAAGCTTTCTTT.

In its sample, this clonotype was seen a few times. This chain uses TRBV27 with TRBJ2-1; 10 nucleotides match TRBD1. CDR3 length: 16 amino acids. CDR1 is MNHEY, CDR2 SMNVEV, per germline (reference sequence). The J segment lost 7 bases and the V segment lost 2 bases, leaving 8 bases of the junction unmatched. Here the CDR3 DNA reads TGTGCCAGCAGTTTAAACCCGACAGGGGGCGAGAATGAGCAGTTCTTC. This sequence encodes CASSLNPTGGENEQFF.

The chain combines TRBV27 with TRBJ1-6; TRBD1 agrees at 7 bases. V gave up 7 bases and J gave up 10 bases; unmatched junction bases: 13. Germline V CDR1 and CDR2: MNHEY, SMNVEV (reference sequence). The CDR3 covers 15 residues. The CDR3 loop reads CASILTRQGYSPLHF. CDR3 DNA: TGTGCCAGCATTCTCACAAGACAGGGTTACTCACCCCTCCACTTT.

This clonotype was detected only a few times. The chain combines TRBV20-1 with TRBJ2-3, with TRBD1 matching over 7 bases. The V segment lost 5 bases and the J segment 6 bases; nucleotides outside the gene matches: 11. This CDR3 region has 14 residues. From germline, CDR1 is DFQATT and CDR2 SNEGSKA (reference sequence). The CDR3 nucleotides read TGCAGTGCTCCCAGGCGACAGGGCCGGGATACGCAGTATTTT. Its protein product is CSAPRRQGRDTQYF.

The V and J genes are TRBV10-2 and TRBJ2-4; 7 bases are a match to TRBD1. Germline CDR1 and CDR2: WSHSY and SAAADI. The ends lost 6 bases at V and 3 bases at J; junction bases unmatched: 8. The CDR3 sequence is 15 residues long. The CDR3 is CASRPGQNLKNIQYF. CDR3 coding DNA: TGCGCCAGCAGACCGGGACAGAACCTCAAAAACATTCAGTACTTC.

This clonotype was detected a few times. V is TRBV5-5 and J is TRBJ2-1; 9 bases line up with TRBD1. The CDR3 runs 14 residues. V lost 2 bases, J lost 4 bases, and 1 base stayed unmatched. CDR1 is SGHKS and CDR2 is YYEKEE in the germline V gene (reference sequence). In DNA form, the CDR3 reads TGTGCCAGCAGCTTAGGGACAGGGTACAATGAGCAGTTCTTC. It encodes CASSLGTGYNEQFF.

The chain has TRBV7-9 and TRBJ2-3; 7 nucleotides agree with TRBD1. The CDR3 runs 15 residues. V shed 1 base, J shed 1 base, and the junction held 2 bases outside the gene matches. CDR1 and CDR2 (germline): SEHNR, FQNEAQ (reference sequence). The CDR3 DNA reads TGTGCCAGCAGCTTAGGAGGACAGGGCACAGATACGCAGTATTTT. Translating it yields CASSLGGQGTDTQYF.

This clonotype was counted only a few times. This CDR3 is CASSRGTEETQYF. CDR3 DNA sequence: TGTGCCAGCTCAAGGGGGACGGAAGAGACCCAGTACTTC. The J gene is TRBJ2-5, the V gene TRBV18, with D perhaps matching TRBD1 (6 bases). Germline V gene lookup returns CDR1 KGHSH and CDR2 LQKENI. Deletions cut 5 bases from V and 3 bases from J, with 10 bases between. CDR3 length equals 13 residues.

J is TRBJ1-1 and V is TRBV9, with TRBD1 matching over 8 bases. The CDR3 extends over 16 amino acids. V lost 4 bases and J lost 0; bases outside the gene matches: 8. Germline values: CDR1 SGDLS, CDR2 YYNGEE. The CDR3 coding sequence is TGTGCCAGCAGCTTGGCAGGGGGCGGAATGAACACTGAAGCTTTCTTT. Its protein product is CASSLAGGGMNTEAFF.

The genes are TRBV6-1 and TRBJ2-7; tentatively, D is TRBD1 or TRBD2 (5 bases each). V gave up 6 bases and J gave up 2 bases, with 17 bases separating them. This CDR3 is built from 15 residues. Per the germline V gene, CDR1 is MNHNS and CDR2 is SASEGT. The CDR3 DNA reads TGTGCCAGCAGCGCCGGGACGGGCCTGACCTACGAGCAGTACTTC. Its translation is CASSAGTGLTYEQYF.

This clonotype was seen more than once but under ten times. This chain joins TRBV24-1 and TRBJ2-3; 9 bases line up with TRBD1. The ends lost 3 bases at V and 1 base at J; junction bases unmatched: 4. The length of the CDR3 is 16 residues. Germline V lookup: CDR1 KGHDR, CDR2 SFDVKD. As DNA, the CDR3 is TGTGCCACCAGTGATACCGGGGACAGGGGCACAGATACGCAGTATTTT. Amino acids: CATSDTGDRGTDTQYF.

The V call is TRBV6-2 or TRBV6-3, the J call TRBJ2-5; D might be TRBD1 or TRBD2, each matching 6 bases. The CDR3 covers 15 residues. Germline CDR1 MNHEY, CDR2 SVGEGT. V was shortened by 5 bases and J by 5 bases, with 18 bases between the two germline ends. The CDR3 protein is CASSTPRGLEETQYF. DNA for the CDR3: TGTGCCAGCAGTACCCCTCGGGGGCTTGAGGAGACCCAGTACTTC.

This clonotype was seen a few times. CDR3 sequence (DNA): TGTGCCAGCAGTGAATGGGAGGGAGCTAACTATGGCTACACCTTC. Its protein product is CASSEWEGANYGYTF. The chain employs TRBV2 and TRBJ1-2; D uncertain. The CDR3 spans 15 residues. V was trimmed by 2 bases and J by 0 bases, leaving 10 bases between them. From germline, CDR1 is SNHLY and CDR2 FYNNEI.

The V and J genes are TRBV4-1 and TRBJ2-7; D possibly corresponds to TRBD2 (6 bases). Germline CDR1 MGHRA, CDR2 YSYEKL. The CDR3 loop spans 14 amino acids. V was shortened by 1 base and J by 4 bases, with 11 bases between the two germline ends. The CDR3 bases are TGCGCCAGCAGCCAAGTAGGAGGAGGGTACGAGCAGTACTTC. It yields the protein CASSQVGGGYEQYF.

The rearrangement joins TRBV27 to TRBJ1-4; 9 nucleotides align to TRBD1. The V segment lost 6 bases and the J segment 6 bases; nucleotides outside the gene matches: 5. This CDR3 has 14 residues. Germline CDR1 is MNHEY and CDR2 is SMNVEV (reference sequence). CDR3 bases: TGTGCCAGCAGGTCACAGGGGGCGTATGAAAAACTGTTTTTT. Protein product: CASRSQGAYEKLFF.

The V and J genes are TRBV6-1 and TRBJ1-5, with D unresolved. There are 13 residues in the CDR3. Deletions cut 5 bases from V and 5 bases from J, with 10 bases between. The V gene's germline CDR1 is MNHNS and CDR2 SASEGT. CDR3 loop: CASSFGSYQPQHF. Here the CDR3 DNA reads TGTGCCAGCAGTTTTGGGTCGTATCAGCCCCAGCATTTT.